This is a list of T cell receptor beta chains from one sample in a study of blood T cell repertoires in COVID-19. Sequencing was performed with immunoSEQ multiplex PCR; in TCRdb, only in-frame clones are kept and a portion is missing. Of under 150,000 clones detected, less than 90% appear once; the ten largest clones hold almost 6%. Sequenced sample: PBMCs or T cells enriched from blood (not recorded which). These receptor sequences come from a woman between 45 and 65 years old who had been exposed to COVID-19. The CDR3 runs from the conserved cysteine through the conserved F or W. D genes are given only for firm matches. Rows may omit the clone size; those that give it use once, few, many or a size class.

D: TRBD1
size: NA
V: TRBV3-1/TRBV3-2
J: TRBJ1-4
CDR3: CASSPWGQGGEKLFF
DNA: TGTGCCAGCAGCCCCTGGGGACAGGGTGGCGAAAAACTGTTTTTT

D: NA
size: NA
V: TRBV15
J: TRBJ2-2
CDR3: CATSRDPVTGELFF
DNA: TGTGCCACCAGCAGAGATCCGGTAACCGGGGAGCTGTTTTTT

D: TRBD1
size: NA
V: TRBV27
J: TRBJ1-1
CDR3: CASSPGTVTFF
DNA: TGTGCCAGCAGTCCAGGGACAGTTACCTTCTTT

D: TRBD1
size: NA
V: TRBV5-4
J: TRBJ2-2
CDR3: CASSSRDRANTGELFF
DNA: TGTGCCAGCAGCTCCCGGGACAGAGCGAACACCGGGGAGCTGTTTTTT

D: NA
size: few
V: TRBV2
J: TRBJ1-6
CDR3: CASSAGQSNSPLHF
DNA: TGTGCCAGCAGTGCGGGACAAAGCAATTCACCCCTCCACTTT

D: TRBD2
size: NA
V: TRBV6-2/TRBV6-3
J: TRBJ2-7
CDR3: CASSFPPRGGEQYF
DNA: TGTGCCAGCAGCTTCCCCCCCCGGGGGGGAGAGCAGTACTTC

D: TRBD1
size: few
V: TRBV7-3
J: TRBJ1-1
CDR3: CASSTGTGVYDTEAFF
DNA: TGTGCCAGCAGCACTGGGACAGGGGTTTACGACACTGAAGCTTTCTTT

D: NA
size: NA
V: TRBV28
J: TRBJ1-5
CDR3: CARSSPTGLRQPQHF
DNA: TGTGCCAGGTCGAGTCCTACAGGGTTACGTCAGCCCCAGCATTTT

D: TRBD1
size: NA
V: TRBV4-3
J: TRBJ1-5
CDR3: CASSQGQGVGQPQHF
DNA: TGCGCCAGCAGCCAAGGACAGGGCGTAGGTCAGCCCCAGCATTTT

D: TRBD2
size: NA
V: TRBV19
J: TRBJ2-5
CDR3: CASSIGNPGGLETQYF
DNA: TGTGCCAGTAGTATAGGAAACCCGGGGGGTTTAGAGACCCAGTACTTC

D: TRBD1
size: once
V: TRBV11-2
J: TRBJ2-3
CDR3: CASSSLRGSTDTQYF
DNA: TGTGCCAGCAGCTCCCTCAGGGGGAGCACAGATACGCAGTATTTT

D: TRBD1
size: NA
V: TRBV6-1
J: TRBJ1-5
CDR3: CASSEPGQIYSNQPQHF
DNA: TGTGCCAGCAGTGAGCCGGGACAGATTTATAGCAATCAGCCCCAGCATTTT

D: TRBD2
size: NA
V: TRBV11-3
J: TRBJ2-2
CDR3: CASSFTGSGGRMNTGELFF
DNA: TGTGCCAGCAGCTTCACGGGTAGCGGGGGGAGGATGAACACCGGGGAGCTGTTTTTT

D: NA
size: once
V: TRBV21-1
J: TRBJ2-5
CDR3: CASSGRQGAWETQYF
DNA: TGTGCCAGCAGCGGCCGACAGGGGGCCTGGGAGACCCAGTACTTC

D: TRBD2
size: NA
V: TRBV29-1
J: TRBJ2-5
CDR3: CSVSVAGGGQETQYF
DNA: TGCAGCGTATCCGTAGCGGGAGGCGGCCAAGAGACCCAGTACTTC

D: TRBD2
size: NA
V: TRBV4-3
J: TRBJ2-3
CDR3: CASSQDGPSGDITDTQYF
DNA: TGCGCCAGCAGCCAAGATGGCCCTAGCGGGGACATCACAGATACGCAGTATTTT

D: TRBD2
size: NA
V: TRBV7-2
J: TRBJ2-3
CDR3: CASSWTTGRRSDTQYF
DNA: TGTGCCAGCAGCTGGACTACCGGGAGGAGATCAGATACGCAGTATTTT

D: NA
size: NA
V: TRBV24-1
J: TRBJ2-2
CDR3: CATSDPGTNTGELFF
DNA: TGTGCCACCAGTGACCCCGGGACGAACACCGGGGAGCTGTTTTTT

D: NA
size: NA
V: TRBV15
J: TRBJ2-1
CDR3: CATSRPRGEQFF
DNA: TGTGCCACCAGCAGACCGCGGGGAGAGCAGTTCTTC

D: TRBD2
size: NA
V: TRBV5-1
J: TRBJ2-1
CDR3: CASSLVPPLAGGFDEQFF
DNA: TGCGCCAGCAGCTTGGTCCCACCCCTAGCGGGGGGGTTCGATGAGCAGTTCTTC

D: NA
size: NA
V: TRBV7-2
J: TRBJ2-3
CDR3: CASSSGLDTQYF
DNA: TGTGCCAGCAGCTCCGGACTGGATACGCAGTATTTT

D: NA
size: NA
V: TRBV29-1
J: TRBJ2-7
CDR3: CSARLGSYEQYF
DNA: TGCAGCGCCCGACTGGGCTCCTACGAGCAGTACTTC

D: NA
size: NA
V: TRBV11-3
J: TRBJ2-2
CDR3: CASSSNTGELFF
DNA: TGTGCCAGCAGCTCTAACACCGGGGAGCTGTTTTTT

D: TRBD2
size: NA
V: TRBV11-2
J: TRBJ2-7
CDR3: CASSLGATSGGIYEQYF
DNA: TGTGCCAGCAGCTTAGGAGCGACTAGCGGGGGGATATACGAGCAGTACTTC

D: NA
size: NA
V: TRBV11-2
J: TRBJ1-2
CDR3: CASSRTGNYGYTF
DNA: TGTGCCAGCAGCCGCACAGGGAACTATGGCTACACCTTC

D: TRBD1
size: once
V: TRBV18
J: TRBJ2-5
CDR3: CASSPPPWTGDQETQYF
DNA: TGTGCCAGCTCACCACCTCCCTGGACAGGGGACCAAGAGACCCAGTACTTC

D: TRBD1
size: NA
V: TRBV7-9
J: TRBJ1-2
CDR3: CASSFPGQGPPSYGYTF
DNA: TGTGCCAGCAGCTTTCCGGGACAGGGCCCTCCTTCCTATGGCTACACCTTC

D: NA
size: NA
V: TRBV2
J: TRBJ1-2
CDR3: CASREDSPVRSYTF
DNA: TGTGCCAGCAGGGAGGACAGCCCAGTAAGAAGCTACACCTTC

D: NA
size: once
V: TRBV5-1
J: TRBJ2-5
CDR3: CASSSRLGTAETQYF
DNA: TGCGCCAGCAGCTCCCGGCTAGGGACTGCGGAGACCCAGTACTTC

D: NA
size: NA
V: TRBV7-9
J: TRBJ1-1
CDR3: CASSSQGYRGRNTEAFF
DNA: TGTGCCAGCAGTTCACAGGGATATAGGGGTAGGAACACTGAAGCTTTCTTT

D: NA
size: NA
V: TRBV4-2
J: TRBJ1-5
CDR3: CASSQDQQGNQPQHF
DNA: TGTGCCAGCAGCCAAGATCAACAGGGCAATCAGCCCCAGCATTTT

D: NA
size: NA
V: TRBV18
J: TRBJ2-3
CDR3: CASSPPGAGLGDTQYF
DNA: TGTGCCAGCTCACCACCAGGGGCTGGGTTAGGAGATACGCAGTATTTT

D: TRBD2
size: NA
V: TRBV5-4
J: TRBJ2-5
CDR3: CASSFGGTSVQETQYF
DNA: TGTGCCAGCAGCTTCGGCGGGACTAGCGTCCAAGAGACCCAGTACTTC

D: NA
size: once
V: TRBV27
J: TRBJ2-7
CDR3: CASSLGRAREQYF
DNA: TGTGCCAGCAGTTTGGGCAGGGCACGGGAGCAGTACTTC

D: NA
size: few
V: TRBV5-4
J: TRBJ2-3
CDR3: CASSPPDGDSYTDTQYF
DNA: TGTGCCAGCAGCCCCCCCGATGGGGACTCGTACACAGATACGCAGTATTTT

D: NA
size: NA
V: TRBV18
J: TRBJ2-3
CDR3: CASSLVGGGRGTDTQYF
DNA: TGTGCCAGCTCCCTCGTTGGGGGCGGGAGAGGCACAGATACGCAGTATTTT

D: NA
size: NA
V: TRBV4-1
J: TRBJ2-1
CDR3: CASSQTGLYANEQFF
DNA: TGCGCCAGCAGCCAAACGGGACTCTACGCCAATGAGCAGTTCTTC

D: NA
size: NA
V: TRBV19
J: TRBJ2-3
CDR3: CASSIRRRGISTDTQYF
DNA: TGTGCCAGTAGTATCCGTCGGCGGGGAATAAGCACAGATACGCAGTATTTT

D: TRBD1
size: once
V: TRBV7-2
J: TRBJ2-5
CDR3: CATRDRGNQETQYF
DNA: TGTGCCACCCGGGACAGGGGAAATCAAGAGACCCAGTACTTC